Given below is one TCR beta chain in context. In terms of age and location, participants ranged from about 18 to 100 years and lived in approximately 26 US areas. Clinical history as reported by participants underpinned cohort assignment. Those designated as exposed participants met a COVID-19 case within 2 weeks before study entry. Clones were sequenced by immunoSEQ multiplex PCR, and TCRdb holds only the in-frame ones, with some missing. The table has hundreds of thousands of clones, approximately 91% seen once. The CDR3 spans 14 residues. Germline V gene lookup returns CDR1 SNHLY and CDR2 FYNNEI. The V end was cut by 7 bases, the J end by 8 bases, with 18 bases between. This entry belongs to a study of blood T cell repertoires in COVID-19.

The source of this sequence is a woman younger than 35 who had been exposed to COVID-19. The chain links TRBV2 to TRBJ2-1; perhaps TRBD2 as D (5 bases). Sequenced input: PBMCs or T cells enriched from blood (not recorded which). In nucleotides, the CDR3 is TGTGCCAGCACGGGGATCGCAAGGTGGGATGAGCAGTTCTTC. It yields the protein CASTGIARWDEQFF. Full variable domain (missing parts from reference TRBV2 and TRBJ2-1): EPEVTQTPSHQVTQMGQEVILRCVPISNHLYFYWYRQILGQKVEFLVSFYNNEISEKSEIFDDQFSVERPDGSNFTLKIRSTKLEDSAMYFCASTGIARWDEQFFGPGTRLTVL.